This T cell receptor (beta chain) was recorded in a study of control samples from healthy donors and cancer patients. Measured with immunoSEQ multiplex PCR; TCRdb has only the in-frame clones, and not every one. The repertoire holds 57,000 or so clones, with roughly 89% as singletons. The V and J ends lost 1 base and 0 bases respectively, with 10 bases between them. The CDR3 covers 15 residues. Germline V gene sequence: CDR1 SGHAT, CDR2 FQNNGV. Material for sequencing was PBMCs. This receptor was identified in a man in his 60s with colorectal cancer. This rearrangement joins TRBV11-2 to TRBJ2-7; no reliable D call. CDR3 amino acids: CASSLGWAGSYEQYF. CDR3 DNA sequence: TGTGCCAGCAGCTTAGGATGGGCAGGCTCCTACGAGCAGTACTTC.